These T cell receptor beta chains were read from a single sample in a study of CD8 T cells in Susac syndrome. One entry per CDR3 protein, called by TCRdb with MiXCR from the immunoSEQ multiplex PCR reads. The data contain about 300,000 distinct CDR3 sequences, 90% to 95% of them singletons. The sample comprised CD4+ T cells from PBMCs. Every receptor here comes from a human donor with multiple sclerosis. The CDR3 runs from the conserved cysteine through the conserved F or W. D genes are given only for firm matches. Clone size is shown for a subset of rows, as once, few, many or a class of expanded clone.

J gene,D gene,clone size,V gene,CDR3 DNA,CDR3 protein
TRBJ2-1,TRBD1,-,TRBV20-1,TGCAGTGCTGACGAACGGACAGGGGCCTACAATGAGCAGTTCTTC,CSADERTGAYNEQFF
TRBJ1-1,-,-,TRBV5-1,TGCGCCAGCAGCCTCACGACAGAACCTGAAGCTTTCTTT,CASSLTTEPEAFF
TRBJ2-5,TRBD1,-,TRBV7-9,TGTGCCAGCAGCCCGGGACAGGGAATGGAGACCCAGTACTTC,CASSPGQGMETQYF
TRBJ2-7,TRBD2,-,TRBV20-1,TGCAGTGCTACCCGGACGGGACTAGCCGAGCAGTACTTC,CSATRTGLAEQYF
TRBJ2-3,TRBD2,once,TRBV30,TGTGCCTGGAGTCGTGGGGGGGTCGGAGATACGCAGTATTTT,CAWSRGGVGDTQYF
TRBJ1-2,-,once,TRBV28,TGTGCCAGTGGCCGCCAGGAGGTCTATGGCTACACCTTC,CASGRQEVYGYTF
TRBJ1-1,-,once,TRBV6-5,TGTGCCAGCAGACAGGCTCATCCCACTGAAGCTTTCTTT,CASRQAHPTEAFF
TRBJ2-3,-,-,TRBV5-1,TGCGCCAGCAGCTCCCTCCGGCAGGCCGATACGCAGTATTTT,CASSSLRQADTQYF
TRBJ2-7,-,-,TRBV20-1,TGCAGTGTTTCGAGACAGTCCGCCTACGAGCAGTACTTC,CSVSRQSAYEQYF
TRBJ1-1,-,-,TRBV2,TGTGCCAGCAGTGAACGGGCCATGAACACTGAAGCTTTCTTT,CASSERAMNTEAFF
TRBJ1-2,TRBD1,-,TRBV18,TGTGCCAGCTCAACAGGGGCCACTTATGGCTACACCTTC,CASSTGATYGYTF
TRBJ2-7,TRBD2,-,TRBV5-1,TGCGCCAGCAGCCCTGACAGCGGGAACGAGCAGTACTTC,CASSPDSGNEQYF
TRBJ1-2,-,-,TRBV5-6,TGTGCCAGCAGCTTCCCGCCTAACTATGGCTACACCTTC,CASSFPPNYGYTF
TRBJ2-5,-,-,TRBV2,TGTGCCAGCGATACAGAGGACCACGAGACCCAGTACTTC,CASDTEDHETQYF
TRBJ1-5,-,-,TRBV27,TGTGCCAGCAGTTCGACAGATCAGCCCCAGCATTTT,CASSSTDQPQHF
TRBJ2-3,TRBD2,-,TRBV3-1,TGTGCCAGCAGCCCCGGACTAGCGGGGGGGTGGTTCACAGATACGCAGTATTTT,CASSPGLAGGWFTDTQYF
TRBJ1-5,-,-,TRBV6-5,TGTGCCAGCAGTTACTCGAGTTCGGCACGAACCCATGGCAATCAGCCCCAGCATTTT,CASSYSSSARTHGNQPQHF
TRBJ1-1,TRBD1,-,TRBV30,TGTGCCTGGGAAGACAGGGGGGGGACTGAAGCTTTCTTT,CAWEDRGGTEAFF
TRBJ1-3,-,-,TRBV5-5,TGTGCCAGCAGCTTTCATCAGGATTTTGGAAACACCATATATTTT,CASSFHQDFGNTIYF
TRBJ2-3,TRBD1,-,TRBV27,TGTGCCAGCAGTCCCCGACAGGGTTTGGGCACAGATACGCAGTATTTT,CASSPRQGLGTDTQYF
TRBJ1-1,-,-,TRBV20-1,TGCAGTGCTGTTGACCTGAACACTGAAGCTTTCTTT,CSAVDLNTEAFF
TRBJ1-3,-,-,TRBV5-1,TGCGCCAGCAGCCCCGGGGCTGGGCGCCCTGGAAACACCATATATTTT,CASSPGAGRPGNTIYF
TRBJ1-5,-,-,TRBV6-2/TRBV6-3,TGTGCCAGCAGTTACTCGGGCAGGCCCAATCAGCCCCAGCATTTT,CASSYSGRPNQPQHF
TRBJ1-1,-,-,TRBV29-1,TGCAGCGTTGAAGCGGCGGCCGAAGCTTTCTTT,CSVEAAAEAFF
TRBJ2-5,TRBD1,-,TRBV5-1,TGCGCCAGCAGCCCGCATACGGGACAGGCTCAAGAGACCCAGTACTTC,CASSPHTGQAQETQYF
TRBJ1-1,TRBD1,once,TRBV11-3,TGTGCCAGCAGCCGGGGGACAGAAAACACTGAAGCTTTCTTT,CASSRGTENTEAFF
TRBJ2-5,-,-,TRBV5-1,TGCGCCAGCAGCTTGTGGGCGCCTGGGGGAGAGACCCAGTACTTC,CASSLWAPGGETQYF
TRBJ1-1,TRBD1,-,TRBV6-5,TGTGCCAGCAGTTACTCGCCGTGGGACAGGGCTTATATGAACACTGAAGCTTTCTTT,CASSYSPWDRAYMNTEAFF
TRBJ2-1,-,-,TRBV29-1,TGCAGCGTTAGAAGGGGTTCCTACAATGAGCAGTTCTTC,CSVRRGSYNEQFF
TRBJ2-1,TRBD2,-,TRBV5-1,TGCGCCAGCAGAGCTAGCGGGAGGAATGAGCAGTTCTTC,CASRASGRNEQFF
TRBJ2-1,TRBD1,-,TRBV6-2/TRBV6-3,TGTGCCAGCAAACCCCAGGGGGCATCCTACAATGAGCAGTTCTTC,CASKPQGASYNEQFF
TRBJ2-1,-,-,TRBV25-1,TGTGCCAGCAGTGTGGACCGGAGGAATGAGCAGTTCTTC,CASSVDRRNEQFF
TRBJ2-5,-,once,TRBV10-3,TGTGCCATCAGCCCAGGGAGCCAAGAGACCCAGTACTTC,CAISPGSQETQYF
TRBJ2-1,TRBD1,-,TRBV18,TGTGCCAGCTCAGACAGGGTTGGTGAGCAGTTCTTC,CASSDRVGEQFF
TRBJ2-5,TRBD2,-,TRBV13,TGTGCCAGCAGCTTGGGGACTAGCGGCTTCCTCGACCAAGAGACCCAGTACTTC,CASSLGTSGFLDQETQYF
TRBJ2-2,TRBD2,-,TRBV29-1,TGCAGCGTTGGTACGGGGGGGAACACCGGGGAGCTGTTTTTT,CSVGTGGNTGELFF
TRBJ2-3,-,-,TRBV9,TGTGCCAGCAGCGTAGGGATGGAGGATACGCAGTATTTT,CASSVGMEDTQYF
TRBJ2-3,-,-,TRBV7-9,TGTGCCAGCAGCTACCTACAGGGATCTGGGGATACGCAGTATTTT,CASSYLQGSGDTQYF
TRBJ2-1,TRBD2,-,TRBV3-1,TGTGCCAGCAGCCCTTGGACTAGCAGCGATGAGCAGTTCTTC,CASSPWTSSDEQFF
TRBJ2-7,TRBD1,-,TRBV6-5,TGTGCCAGCAGACCTACCACAGGGGATGAGCAGTACTTC,CASRPTTGDEQYF
TRBJ2-7,TRBD2,-,TRBV6-2/TRBV6-3,TGTGCCAGCAGGAGGACTAGCGGGAGTTCCGAGCAGTACTTC,CASRRTSGSSEQYF
TRBJ1-1,-,-,TRBV10-3,TGTGCCATCAGGGACACCACTGAAGCTTTCTTT,CAIRDTTEAFF
TRBJ2-3,TRBD2,-,TRBV6-2/TRBV6-3,TGTGCGGTTAGCGGGGGGTTACCAGATACGCAGTATTTT,CAVSGGLPDTQYF
TRBJ1-1,-,-,TRBV7-9,TGTGCCAGCAGCTTATCAGGGTCAAGGGCTGAAGCTTTCTTT,CASSLSGSRAEAFF
TRBJ2-1,-,-,TRBV3-1,TGTGCCAGCAGCCTCGGGACCGGGTTTTACTCCTACAATGAGCAGTTCTTC,CASSLGTGFYSYNEQFF
TRBJ2-1,TRBD2,-,TRBV18,TGTGCCAGCTCTAGCGGGAGGTGGTCCGATGAGCAGTTCTTC,CASSSGRWSDEQFF
TRBJ1-4,-,-,TRBV5-1,TGCGCCAGCAGCACCAGGGTCGATGAAAAACTGTTTTTT,CASSTRVDEKLFF
TRBJ2-1,-,-,TRBV7-2,TGTGCCAGCAGCTTAAGGCGAGGGGACAATGAGCAGTTCTTC,CASSLRRGDNEQFF
TRBJ2-3,TRBD2,-,TRBV20-1,TGCAGTGCCAGGACTAGCGGGAGGACAGATACGCAGTATTTT,CSARTSGRTDTQYF
TRBJ1-1,-,-,TRBV3-1,TGTGCCAGCAGCCAAGACGCCAGTTCCTTCACTGAAGCTTTCTTT,CASSQDASSFTEAFF